This T cell receptor beta chain was recorded in a study of T cells in Graves' hyperthyroidism and ophthalmopathy. Whole-study context: Peripheral blood specimens were obtained at initial diagnosis, prior to any treatment. Study findings and constraints: Blood shared most expanded thyroid clonotypes above 0.001.

RNA transcripts served as the template for amplifying TCR beta CDR3 regions. TCR CDR3 regions were first amplified by RT-PCR with HTBI primers. TCRdb processed the multiplex PCR reads anew with MiXCR; each CDR3 protein has one entry. Of 300,000 to 400,000 distinct CDR3 sequences listed, about 18% are singletons. A note on this clonotype: Its antigen is as yet unknown.

Trimming removed 2 bases from V and 0 bases from J, with 9 bases in between. Looked up from germline, CDR1 is SGHRS and CDR2 is YFSETQ. The CDR3 has 15 residues. Investigators excluded patients with uncontrolled infection, other autoimmune disease, pregnancy or lactation. Fresh peripheral blood, 9.5 to 10 ml of it, supplied the PBMCs. The sequenced sample consisted of blood. The source of this sequence is a woman aged 45-60 years with Graves' hyperthyroidism. J is TRBJ1-5 and V is TRBV5-1; D gene unclear. CDR3 in DNA: TGCGCCAGCAGCTTAGGGAGTGATAGCAATCAGCCCCAGCATTTT. This gives the protein CASSLGSDSNQPQHF.